This T cell receptor (beta chain) was captured in a study of cytomegalovirus exposure and HLA in healthy donors. The CDR3 loop spans 15 amino acids. Germline CDR1 SGHVS, CDR2 FQNEAQ. V shed 5 bases and J shed 14 bases, with 25 bases lying between them. It was with 60 Vbeta and 13 Jbeta primers that the PCR ran. Assay used: immunoSEQ multiplex PCR; TCRdb lists only in-frame clones, some missing. Counted here are approximately 150,000 clones, 60% to 80% occurring once; the ten biggest clones make up just under 5%. This clone came up a few times. The origin of this receptor is a male donor in good health and CMV-seronegative. Sample: PBMCs. The rearrangement links TRBV7-8 to TRBJ2-1, with a weak D call TRBD2 (6 bases). The CDR3 spells CASSASGAGRGNKFF. DNA for the CDR3: TGTGCCAGCAGCGCGTCCGGGGCTGGACGGGGGAATAAGTTCTTC.